The T cell receptor beta chain under discussion was sequenced for a study of early T cells in non-severe SARS-CoV-2 infection. At the level of the study: Sequencing was performed on bulk RNA from unsorted whole blood, leaving chains unpaired.

CDR3 length equals 14 residues. The J segment lost 8 bases and the V segment lost 7 bases, leaving 9 bases of the junction unmatched. Per germline, CDR1 SNHLY and CDR2 FYNNEI. Attached unique molecular identifiers marked individual cDNA molecules. TCRdb re-called the 5' RACE reads through MiXCR, storing one row per CDR3 protein. Of some 70,000 distinct CDR3 sequences listed, more than 9% are singletons. The sequence derives from an adult who was a healthcare worker with PCR-confirmed SARS-CoV-2 infection or an uninfected control (not recorded which). Sequencing was performed on whole blood. The chain is built from TRBV2 and TRBJ2-1; 9 nucleotides align to TRBD1. The CDR3 region has the DNA TGTGCCAGCAATCCGGGACAGGGTTACTATGAGCAGTTCTTC. Its protein is CASNPGQGYYEQFF.